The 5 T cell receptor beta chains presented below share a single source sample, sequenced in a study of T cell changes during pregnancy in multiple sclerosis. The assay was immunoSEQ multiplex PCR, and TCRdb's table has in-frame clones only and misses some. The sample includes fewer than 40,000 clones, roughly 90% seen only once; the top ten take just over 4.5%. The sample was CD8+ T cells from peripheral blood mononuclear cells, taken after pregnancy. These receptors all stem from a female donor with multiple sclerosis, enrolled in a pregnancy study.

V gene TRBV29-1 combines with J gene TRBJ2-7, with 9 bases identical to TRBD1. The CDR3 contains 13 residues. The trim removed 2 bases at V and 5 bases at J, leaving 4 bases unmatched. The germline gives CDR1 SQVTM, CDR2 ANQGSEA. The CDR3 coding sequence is TGCAGCGTTGAACACAGGGGGCGTCACGAGCAGTACTTC. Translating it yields CSVEHRGRHEQYF.

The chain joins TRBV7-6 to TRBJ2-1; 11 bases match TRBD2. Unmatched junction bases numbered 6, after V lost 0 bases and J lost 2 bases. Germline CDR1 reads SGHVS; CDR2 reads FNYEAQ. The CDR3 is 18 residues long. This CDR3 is CASSLAVAGGRAYNEQFF. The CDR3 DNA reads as TGTGCCAGCAGCTTAGCCGTAGCGGGGGGGCGGGCCTACAATGAGCAGTTCTTC.

Written as DNA, the CDR3 is TGTGCCAGCAACGACAGGTTCTCTGGAAACACCATATATTTT. This sequence encodes CASNDRFSGNTIYF. This rearrangement joins TRBV14 to TRBJ1-3, with D perhaps TRBD1 (6 bases). The germline V and J ends were trimmed by 7 bases and 0 bases, with 10 bases remaining between them. The germline V gene encodes CDR1 SGHDN and CDR2 FVKESK. The CDR3 is 14 residues long.

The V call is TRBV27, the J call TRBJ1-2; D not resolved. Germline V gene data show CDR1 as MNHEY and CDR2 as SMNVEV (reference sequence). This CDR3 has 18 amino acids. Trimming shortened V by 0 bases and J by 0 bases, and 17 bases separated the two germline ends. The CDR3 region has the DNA TGTGCCAGCAGTTTATCGATTAACGGACTGCAAGCTAACTATGGCTACACCTTC. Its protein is CASSLSINGLQANYGYTF.

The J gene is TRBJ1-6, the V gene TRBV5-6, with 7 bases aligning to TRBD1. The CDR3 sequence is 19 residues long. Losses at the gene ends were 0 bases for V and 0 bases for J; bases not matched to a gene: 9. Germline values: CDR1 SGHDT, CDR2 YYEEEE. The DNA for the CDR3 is TGTGCCAGCAGCTTGGAGGGGACAGAAAGAAGCTCCTATAATTCACCCCTCCACTTT. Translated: CASSLEGTERSSYNSPLHF.